The sequence of this T cell receptor (beta chain) was determined in a study of Ad26.COV2.S vaccination and SARS-CoV-2 variants. The germline V and J ends were trimmed by 2 bases and 2 bases, with 8 bases remaining between them. The CDR3 extends over 13 amino acids. Germline CDR1 is SGHNT and CDR2 is YYREEE (reference sequence). The assay was immunoSEQ multiplex PCR, and TCRdb's table has in-frame clones only and misses some. The sample holds some 340,000 clones, around 81% seen once. Treatment in this sample: roughly 20 received Ad26.COV2.S at low or high dose, single or two shots; about 5 received placebo; per-sample allocation not given. Day 63 after the first vaccine or placebo injection was the time point for sampling.

The input for sequencing was peripheral blood, taken in a trial of Ad26.COV2.S vaccine versus placebo. The chain is built from TRBV5-4 and TRBJ2-7; D ambiguous. This sequence was found in a person aged 18-60 years who received the Ad26.COV2.S COVID-19 vaccine or a placebo. CDR3 protein: CASSLLRAYEQYF. CDR3 nucleotides: TGTGCCAGCAGCTTACTGCGAGCCTACGAGCAGTACTTC.